What follows are 3 T cell receptor beta chains derived from one specimen sequenced in a study of low-dose radiotherapy and immunotherapy resistance in tumors (dated by TCRdb to between 2020 and 2023). The time point label, as the study defines it: before trial treatment. The listed sequencing device is Illumina HiSeq 2500. Superscript III and a set of TRAV- and TRBV-specific primers were used to synthesize first-strand cDNA, so that both TCRalpha and TCRbeta chains were covered. TCRs were amplified with Phusion for roughly 20 PCR cycles, with a constant-region primer paired with the adapter attached to the V primers. TCRdb reprocessing: public reads trimmed at Q25 with fastp, clones called with MiXCR, in-frame beta chains kept. Identical CDR3 proteins give one entry, which carries the most common genes and DNA. Present in this sample are 60,000 or so distinct CDR3 sequences, roughly 29% of which were seen just once. Together, the top ten hold around 6.7% of the sample.

The material sequenced was PBMCs, taken before treatment. These receptors were collected from a male donor with rectosigmoid adenocarcinoma.

The V and J genes are TRBV19 and TRBJ1-1; D is perhaps TRBD1 (6 bases). This CDR3 contains 14 residues. Germline CDR1 is LNHDA and CDR2 is SQIVND (reference sequence). V lost 5 bases and J lost 0, with 10 bases in between. The CDR3 loop reads CASSSGQMNTEAFF. The CDR3 nucleotides read TGTGCCAGTAGTTCGGGACAAATGAACACTGAAGCTTTCTTT.

This clonotype was picked up many times. V is TRBV6-4 and J is TRBJ2-2, with TRBD2 identical over 10 bases. V trimming: 7 bases; J trimming: 5 bases; junction bases outside the gene matches: 7. Germline CDR1 and CDR2: MRHNA and SNTAGT. The CDR3 sequence is 15 residues long. The CDR3 protein is CASTLAGDGTGELFF. The CDR3 DNA is TGTGCCAGCACCCTAGCGGGAGATGGGACCGGGGAGCTGTTTTTT.

As for this clonotype: It is unclear where the CDR3 begins or ends on the DNA, so no DNA is shown, and the CDR3 is as TCRdb lists it. The J gene is TRBJ1-1, the V gene TRBV28; TRBD1 is taken as the D call from the table, unchecked against the DNA. Germline CDR1 is MDHEN and CDR2 is SYDVKM. Both ends counted, the CDR3 spans 23 residues. CDR3 sequence: CASRRDRVVREQYFGPGSRRAFF.